Here is one T cell receptor (beta chain) with its context. This entry belongs to a study of blood T cell repertoires in COVID-19. Germline V gene lookup returns CDR1 LGHDT and CDR2 YNNKEL (reference sequence). The CDR3 is 14 amino acids. Trimming left V 4 bases short and J 6 bases short, with 10 bases between. Profiling relied on immunoSEQ multiplex PCR, and the TCRdb table lists in-frame clones only, not all of them. The table has fewer than 450,000 clones, 88% seen once. The material sequenced was PBMCs or T cells enriched from blood (not recorded which). The chain joins TRBV3-1 (or the pseudogene TRBV3-2) to TRBJ1-6; unclear D gene. This TCR was recovered from a woman aged 18-29 years who had recovered from COVID-19. This chain's CDR3 is CASSLSGSNSPLHF. The CDR3 DNA sequence: TGTGCCAGCAGCCTCTCCGGGAGTAATTCACCCCTCCACTTT.